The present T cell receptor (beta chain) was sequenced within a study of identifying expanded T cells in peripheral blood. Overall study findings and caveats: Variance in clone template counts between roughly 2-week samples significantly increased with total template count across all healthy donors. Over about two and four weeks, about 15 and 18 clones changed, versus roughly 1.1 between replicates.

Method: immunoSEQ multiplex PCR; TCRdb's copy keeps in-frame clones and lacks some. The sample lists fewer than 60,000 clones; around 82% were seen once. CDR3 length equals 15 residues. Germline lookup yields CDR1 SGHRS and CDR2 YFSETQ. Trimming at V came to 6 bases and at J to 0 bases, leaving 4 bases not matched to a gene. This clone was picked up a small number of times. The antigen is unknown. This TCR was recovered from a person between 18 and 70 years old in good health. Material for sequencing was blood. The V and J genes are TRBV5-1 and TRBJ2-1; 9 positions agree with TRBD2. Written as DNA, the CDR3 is TGCGCCAGCATGGCGGGAGGGCCCTCCTACAATGAGCAGTTCTTC. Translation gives CASMAGGPSYNEQFF.